The present T cell receptor (beta chain) was sequenced within a study of blood T cell repertoires in COVID-19. Overall study: Acute and convalescent COVID-19 specimens originated in the United States, Italy and Spain.

TCRdb's copy holds only in-frame clones and misses some; the assay was immunoSEQ multiplex PCR. The table has around 20,000 clones, about 90% seen once. This clone was observed a handful of times. The receptor comes from a human donor with active COVID-19. The donor label of this sample is uncertain. The sample consisted of peripheral blood.

The CDR3: CASSFKREEFEQYF. The CDR3 DNA reads TGTGCCAGCAGCTTCAAGCGGGAAGAGTTCGAGCAGTACTTC. The chain has TRBV11-3 and TRBJ2-7; 7 bases fit TRBD2. CDR3 length: 14 amino acids. V dropped 3 bases and J dropped 6; count of bases not matched to a gene: 8. From germline, CDR1 is SGHNT and CDR2 YENEEA.